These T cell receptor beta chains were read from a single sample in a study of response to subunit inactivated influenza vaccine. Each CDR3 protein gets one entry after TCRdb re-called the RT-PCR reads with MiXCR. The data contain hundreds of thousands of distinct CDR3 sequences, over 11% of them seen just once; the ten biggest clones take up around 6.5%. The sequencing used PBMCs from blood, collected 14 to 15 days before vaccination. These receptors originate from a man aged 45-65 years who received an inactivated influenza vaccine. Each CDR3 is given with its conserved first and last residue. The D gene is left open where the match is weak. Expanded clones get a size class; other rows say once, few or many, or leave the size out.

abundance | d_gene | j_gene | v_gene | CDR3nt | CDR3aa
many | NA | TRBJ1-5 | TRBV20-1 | TGCAGTGCTACCGGGGGGGTTGATCAGCCCCAGCATTTT | CSATGGVDQPQHF
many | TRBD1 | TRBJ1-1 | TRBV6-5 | TGTGCCAGCAGTTACCAGCAACAGGGGGCTAAGAGCACTGAAGCTTTCTTT | CASSYQQQGAKSTEAFF
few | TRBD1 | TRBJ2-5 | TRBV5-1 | TGCGCCAGCAGCATGACAGGGAAGGAGACCCAGTACTTC | CASSMTGKETQYF
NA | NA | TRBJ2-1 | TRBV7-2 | TGTGCCAGCAGCCCACATATAGGGGCAAACAATGAGCAGTTCTTC | CASSPHIGANNEQFF
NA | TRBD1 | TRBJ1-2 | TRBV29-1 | TGCAGCGTCAAGGACAGGGGAGTAGCTAACTATGGCTACACCTTC | CSVKDRGVANYGYTF
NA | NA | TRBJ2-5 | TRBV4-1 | TGCGCCAGCAGCCAAGACAGTACGTACCAAGAGACCCAGTACTTC | CASSQDSTYQETQYF
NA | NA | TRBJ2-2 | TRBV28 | TGTGCCAGCAGTTTAATTGCGGGGTCCGGGGAGCTGTTTTTT | CASSLIAGSGELFF
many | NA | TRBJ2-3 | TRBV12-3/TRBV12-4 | TGTGCCAGCAGTTTCGGGCTGAGCACAGATACGCAGTATTTT | CASSFGLSTDTQYF
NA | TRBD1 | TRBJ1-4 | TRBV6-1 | TGTGCCAGCAAAAAGGGGGCGACAGGGGGCTTTGAAAAACTGTTTTTT | CASKKGATGGFEKLFF
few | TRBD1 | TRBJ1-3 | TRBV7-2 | TGTGCCAGCAGCACCGACAGGGGGATTGGAAACACCATATATTTT | CASSTDRGIGNTIYF
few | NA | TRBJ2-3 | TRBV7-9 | TGTGCCAGCAGCTTATGGGGGCCGCGCACAGATACGCAGTATTTT | CASSLWGPRTDTQYF
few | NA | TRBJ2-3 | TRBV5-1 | TGCGCCAGCAGCCCGGACACCACAGATACGCAGTATTTT | CASSPDTTDTQYF
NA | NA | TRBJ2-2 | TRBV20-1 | TGCAGTGCTAAGCGGCAGTCGAACACCGGGGAGCTGTTTTTT | CSAKRQSNTGELFF
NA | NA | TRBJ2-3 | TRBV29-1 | TGCAGCGTTGAAGATCGGGGGCCGGGCACAGCTACGCAGTATTTT | CSVEDRGPGTATQYF
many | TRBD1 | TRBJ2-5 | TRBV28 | TGTGCCAGCAGTACAGGGGTTCAAGAGACCCAGTACTTC | CASSTGVQETQYF
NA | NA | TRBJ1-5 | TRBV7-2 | TGTGCCAGCAGCTTAGGGGGGGCAGGGTACCAGCCCCAGCATTTT | CASSLGGAGYQPQHF
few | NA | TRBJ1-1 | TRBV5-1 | TGCGCCAGCAGCCCCTCAGGGGTTAAGAACACTGAAGCTTTCTTT | CASSPSGVKNTEAFF
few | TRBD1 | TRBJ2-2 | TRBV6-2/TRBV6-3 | TGTGCCAGCAGTTACCCGACAGGGGCCGGGGAGCTGTTTTTT | CASSYPTGAGELFF
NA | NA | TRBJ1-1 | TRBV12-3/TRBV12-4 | TGTGCCAGCAGCCCCGTCGACAGTCCCAGGTGGGCTTTCTTT | CASSPVDSPRWAFF
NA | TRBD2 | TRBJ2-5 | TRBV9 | TGTGCCAGCAGCCTTACGGGACTAGCGGGAGGAGAGACCCAGTACTTC | CASSLTGLAGGETQYF
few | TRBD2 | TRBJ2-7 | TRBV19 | TGTGCCAGTAGTGCGACTAGCGGGGAGTTGTACGAGCAGTACTTC | CASSATSGELYEQYF
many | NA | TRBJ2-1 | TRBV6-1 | TGTGCCAGCAGTGAATTTTCCAATGAGCAGTTCTTC | CASSEFSNEQFF
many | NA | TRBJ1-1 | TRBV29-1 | TGCAGCGTTAAAGGCGGGGCCCATGAAGCTTTCTTT | CSVKGGAHEAFF
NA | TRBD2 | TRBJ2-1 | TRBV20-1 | TGCAGTGCTAAGGCTAGCGGGTACCAATACAATGAGCAGTTCTTC | CSAKASGYQYNEQFF
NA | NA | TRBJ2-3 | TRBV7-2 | TGTGCCAGCAGCTTGGTAGGATACACAGATACGCAGTATTTT | CASSLVGYTDTQYF
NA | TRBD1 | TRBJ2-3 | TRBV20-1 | TGCAGTGCTAGAGATGTCCAGGGGGCTCGTACGCAGTATTTT | CSARDVQGARTQYF
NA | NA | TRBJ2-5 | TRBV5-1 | TGCGCCAGCAGCTTCGTGGGCAGTGAGACCCAGTACTTC | CASSFVGSETQYF
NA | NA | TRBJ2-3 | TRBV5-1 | TGCGCCAGCGCAAGATCGGAGCCCACAGATACGCAGTATTTT | CASARSEPTDTQYF
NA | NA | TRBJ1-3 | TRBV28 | TGTGCCAGCGGAGGGGGGGCTGGAAACACCATATATTTT | CASGGGAGNTIYF
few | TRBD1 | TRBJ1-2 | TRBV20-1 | TGCAGTGCTAGGCTTCGACAGGGGGCCTATGGCTACACCTTC | CSARLRQGAYGYTF
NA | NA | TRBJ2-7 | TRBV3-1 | TGTGCCAGCAGCCAATACCCCACCTACGAGCAGTACTTC | CASSQYPTYEQYF
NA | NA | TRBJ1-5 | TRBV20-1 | TGCAGTACTCTACAGGGAGAGAGCAATCAGCCCCAGCATTTT | CSTLQGESNQPQHF
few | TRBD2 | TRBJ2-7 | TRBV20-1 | TGCAGTGCTAGACTAGCGGGAGGAAACTACGAGCAGTACTTC | CSARLAGGNYEQYF
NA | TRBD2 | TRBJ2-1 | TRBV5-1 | TGCGCCAGCAGCTTGAGTCCAGCGGGAGCCCAGAATGAGCAGTTCTTC | CASSLSPAGAQNEQFF
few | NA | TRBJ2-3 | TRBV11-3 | TGTGCCAGCAGTTCCCAGGGTTTTTCAGATACGCAGTATTTT | CASSSQGFSDTQYF
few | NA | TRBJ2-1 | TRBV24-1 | TGTGCCACCAGTGCCCCGAGGAGAGTAGCGGAAACCATTTATCGGGTGGATGAGCAGTTCTTC | CATSAPRRVAETIYRVDEQFF
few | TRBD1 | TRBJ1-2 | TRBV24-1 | TGTGCCACCAGTGATGCGTCAGGGACAGATCGCTACACCTTC | CATSDASGTDRYTF
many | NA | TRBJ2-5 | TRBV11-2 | TGTGCCAGCAGCTTAGGCTACGGAGAGACCCAGTACTTC | CASSLGYGETQYF
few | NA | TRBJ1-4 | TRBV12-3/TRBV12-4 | TGTGCCAGCAGCCGAGGAAGGACTAATGAAAAACTGTTTTTT | CASSRGRTNEKLFF
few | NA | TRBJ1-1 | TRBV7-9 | TGTGCCAGCAGCTCACCGACAGGTTCGAACACTGAAGCTTTCTTT | CASSSPTGSNTEAFF
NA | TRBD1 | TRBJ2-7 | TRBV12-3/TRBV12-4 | TGTGCCAGCAGGTTATCGAGGACAGGGAACGACGAGCAGTACTTC | CASRLSRTGNDEQYF
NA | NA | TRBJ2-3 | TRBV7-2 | TGTGCCAGCTGGACCACAGGGAGGCCAGATACGCAGTATTTT | CASWTTGRPDTQYF
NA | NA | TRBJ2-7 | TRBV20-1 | TGCAGTGCTAGAGAACAGTGGGCGAGCTCCTACGAGCAGTACTTC | CSAREQWASSYEQYF
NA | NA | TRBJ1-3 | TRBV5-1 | TGCGCCAGCAGCGGAGCATCCTCTGGAAACACCATATATTTT | CASSGASSGNTIYF
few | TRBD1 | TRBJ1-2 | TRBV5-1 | TGCGCCAGCAGCGAGAGGACAGGGAGACTACGCTACACCTTC | CASSERTGRLRYTF
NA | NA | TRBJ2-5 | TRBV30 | TGTGCCTGGGGCGGACAGCAAGAGACCCAGTACTTC | CAWGGQQETQYF
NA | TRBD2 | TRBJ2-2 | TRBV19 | TGTGCCAGTAGTCCGCTCGGGGGGGGCACCGGGGAGCTGTTTTTT | CASSPLGGGTGELFF
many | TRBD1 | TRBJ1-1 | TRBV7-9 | TGTGCCAGCAGCTTAGAGACAGGGTCCGCTGAAGCTTTCTTT | CASSLETGSAEAFF
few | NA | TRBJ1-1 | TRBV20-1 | TGCAGTGCTGAGGGGGACTGGCCTTACCGGGAAGCTTTCTTT | CSAEGDWPYREAFF
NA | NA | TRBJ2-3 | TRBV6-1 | TGTGCCAGCAGTGATAGGGCGGGTACTAGCACAGATACGCAGTATTTT | CASSDRAGTSTDTQYF
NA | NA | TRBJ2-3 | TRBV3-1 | TGTGCCAGCAGCCAACGTAACAGGGTAACGGATACGAAGTATTTT | CASSQRNRVTDTKYF
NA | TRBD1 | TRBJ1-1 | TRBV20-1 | TGCAGTTCCCCGGGGACAGTGCCGGCTGAAGCTTTCTTT | CSSPGTVPAEAFF
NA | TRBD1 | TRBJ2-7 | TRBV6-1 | TGTGCCAGCAGTACCGGGACAGACTACGAGCAGTACTTC | CASSTGTDYEQYF
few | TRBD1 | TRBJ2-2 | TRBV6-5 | TGTGCCAGCAGTTACTTTAGACAGGGCACCGGGGAGCTGTTTTTT | CASSYFRQGTGELFF